The entry that follows covers one TCR beta chain sequence. These data are taken from a study of blood T cell repertoires in COVID-19. Study-level background: Whether acute or convalescent, the COVID-19 samples came from the United States, Italy and Spain. Nucleic acid was either cDNA or gDNA, and it came from T cells, B-cell-depleted T cells, or PBMCs.

Original processing methods: Nucleated cell number was recorded as an estimate derived from reference gene primer amplification. Using immunoSEQ multiplex PCR, the repertoire was profiled, and TCRdb retains in-frame clones only, with some absent. The DNA gave D and trimming, while V, J and clone size come from that table. The table shows about 63,000 clones, with around 87% occurring only once. From germline, CDR1 is MDHEN and CDR2 SYDVKM. This CDR3 has 15 amino acids. J gave up 4 bases and V 2 bases, and 6 bases lay outside the gene matches. This TCR was sampled from a man in his forties or fifties with active COVID-19. The sequenced sample was peripheral blood. The chain employs TRBV28 and TRBJ1-2, with 8 bases fitting TRBD1. The CDR3 DNA sequence: TGTGCCAGCAGTTTACAGGGGGCGCCTGGCTATGGCTACACCTTC. Translated: CASSLQGAPGYGYTF.